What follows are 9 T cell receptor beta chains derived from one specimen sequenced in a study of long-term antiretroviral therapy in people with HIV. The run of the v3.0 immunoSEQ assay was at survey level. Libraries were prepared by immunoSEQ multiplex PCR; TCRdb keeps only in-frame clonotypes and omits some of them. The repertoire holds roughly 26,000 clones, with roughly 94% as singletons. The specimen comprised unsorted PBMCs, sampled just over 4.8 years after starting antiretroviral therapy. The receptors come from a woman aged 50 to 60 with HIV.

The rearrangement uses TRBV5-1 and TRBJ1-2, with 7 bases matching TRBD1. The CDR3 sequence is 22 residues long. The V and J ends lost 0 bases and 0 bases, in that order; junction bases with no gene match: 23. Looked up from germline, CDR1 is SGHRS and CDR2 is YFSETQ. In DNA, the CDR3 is TGCGCCAGCAGCTTGGGGTCGCCAGGGGGTCTATACTTGGACCCTACTAACTATGGCTACACCTTC. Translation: CASSLGSPGGLYLDPTNYGYTF.

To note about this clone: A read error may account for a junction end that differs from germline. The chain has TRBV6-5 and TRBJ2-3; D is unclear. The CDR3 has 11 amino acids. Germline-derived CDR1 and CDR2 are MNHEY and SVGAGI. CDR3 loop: CTSFSTDTQYF. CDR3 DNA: TGTACCAGCTTTAGCACAGATACGCAGTATTTT.

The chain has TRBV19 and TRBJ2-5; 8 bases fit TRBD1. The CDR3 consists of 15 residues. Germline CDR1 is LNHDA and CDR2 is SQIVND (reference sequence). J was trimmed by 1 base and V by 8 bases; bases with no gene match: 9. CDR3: CASRSGTGSQETQYF. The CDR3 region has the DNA TGTGCCAGTCGATCCGGGACAGGATCCCAAGAGACCCAGTACTTC.

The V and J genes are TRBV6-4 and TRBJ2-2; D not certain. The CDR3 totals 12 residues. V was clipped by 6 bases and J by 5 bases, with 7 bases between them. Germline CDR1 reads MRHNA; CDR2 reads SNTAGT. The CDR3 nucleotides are TGTGCCAGCAGAGGGATAACCGGGGAGCTGTTTTTT. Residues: CASRGITGELFF.

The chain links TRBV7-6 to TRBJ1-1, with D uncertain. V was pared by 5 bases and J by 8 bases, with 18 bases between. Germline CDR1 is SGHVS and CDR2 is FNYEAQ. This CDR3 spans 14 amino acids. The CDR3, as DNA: TGTGCCAGCAGCCCCACCCCGGCGGCGGACGAAGCTTTCTTT. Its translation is CASSPTPAADEAFF.

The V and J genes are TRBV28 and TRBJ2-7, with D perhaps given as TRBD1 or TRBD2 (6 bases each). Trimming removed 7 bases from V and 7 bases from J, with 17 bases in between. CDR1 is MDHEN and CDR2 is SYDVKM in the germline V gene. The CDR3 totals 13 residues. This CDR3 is CASILRGAREQYF. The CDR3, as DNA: TGTGCCAGCATCCTTAGGGGGGCTCGAGAGCAGTACTTC. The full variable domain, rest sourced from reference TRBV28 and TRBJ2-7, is DVKVTQSSRYLVKRTGEKVFLECVQDMDHENMFWYRQDPGLGLRLIYFSYDVKMKEKGDIPEGYSVSREKKERFSLILESASTNQTSMYLCASILRGAREQYFGPGTRLTVT.

In nucleotides, the CDR3 is TGTGCCAGCAGCTTAGGTGGGACAGGGGCGCTCGAGCAGTACTTC. As protein: CASSLGGTGALEQYF. The V and J genes are TRBV7-8 and TRBJ2-7; the match to TRBD1 covers 10 bases. The CDR3 runs to 15 residues. The junction had 6 bases not matched to a gene; V was cut back by 1 base and J by 6 bases. In germline, CDR1 is SGHVS, CDR2 FQNEAQ.

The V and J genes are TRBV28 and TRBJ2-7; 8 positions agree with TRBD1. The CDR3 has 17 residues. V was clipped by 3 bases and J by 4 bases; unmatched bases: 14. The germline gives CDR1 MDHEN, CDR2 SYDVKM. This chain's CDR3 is CASSFVYSRTGQYEQYF. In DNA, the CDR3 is TGTGCCAGCAGTTTTGTTTATTCTAGGACAGGGCAGTACGAGCAGTACTTC. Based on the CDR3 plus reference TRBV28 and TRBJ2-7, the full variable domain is DVKVTQSSRYLVKRTGEKVFLECVQDMDHENMFWYRQDPGLGLRLIYFSYDVKMKEKGDIPEGYSVSREKKERFSLILESASTNQTSMYLCASSFVYSRTGQYEQYFGPGTRLTVT.

CDR3 sequence (DNA): TGTGCCAGCAGTTCCGGGACTAGCGGGTTTTCAGATACGCAGTATTTT. It translates to CASSSGTSGFSDTQYF. The chain has TRBV5-6 and TRBJ2-3; TRBD2 matches 12 bases. V shed 5 bases and J 4 bases; nucleotides not matched to a gene: 8. CDR1 and CDR2 from the germline V gene are SGHDT and YYEEEE. The length of the CDR3 is 16 residues.